One and the same sample provided the 18 T cell receptor beta chains below, sequenced in a study of T-cell memory formation after mild COVID-19. TCRdb recomputed calls from the 5' RACE reads with MiXCR, one row per CDR3 protein. Altogether a few hundred thousand distinct CDR3 sequences are present, over 25% being singletons, with the ten largest covering 13%. The sequencing sample was made of PBMCs or a T cell subset sorted from them (not recorded which). The receptors here all came from an adult woman who had mild COVID-19 (a few samples of this study predate the infection). Cell type and time point are not known.

The table lists this clonotype with a few counts. The rearrangement links TRBV29-1 to TRBJ2-1; TRBD2 agrees at 8 bases. Per germline, CDR1 SQVTM and CDR2 ANQGSEA. The ends lost 2 bases at V and 9 bases at J; junction bases unmatched: 9. CDR3 length: 14 amino acids. Written as DNA, the CDR3 is TGCAGCGTTGAAATTGGACTAGCCCGTGGTGAGCAGTTCTTC. Translating gives CSVEIGLARGEQFF.

This clonotype came up a few times. This chain links TRBV18 with TRBJ2-3; 10 bases match TRBD2. The V gene's germline CDR1 is KGHSH and CDR2 LQKENI. After removal of 1 base from V and 3 bases from J, the junction contained 4 bases not matched to a gene. The CDR3 extends over 16 amino acids. The CDR3 DNA reads as TGTGCCAGCTCACCACGGCTAGCGGGAGCAACAGATACGCAGTATTTT. Encoded protein: CASSPRLAGATDTQYF.

The rearrangement joins TRBV28 to TRBJ1-1; tentative D call: TRBD1 (5 bases). The length of the CDR3 is 15 residues. Trimming cost V 3 bases and J 2 bases, with 13 bases left between them. In germline, CDR1 is MDHEN, CDR2 SYDVKM. In DNA, the CDR3 is TGTGCCAGCAGTTTCTCGGGACCGATAAACACTGAAGCTTTCTTT. Amino acid sequence: CASSFSGPINTEAFF.

The V and J genes are TRBV9 and TRBJ1-2; 7 bases fit TRBD1. The CDR3 is made up of 14 amino acids. From germline, CDR1 is SGDLS and CDR2 YYNGEE. The V and J ends lost 3 bases and 4 bases, in that order; junction bases with no gene match: 6. For the CDR3, the DNA is TGTGCCAGCAGCGGACGACAGGGAACCTATGGCTACACCTTC. As protein: CASSGRQGTYGYTF.

The chain couples TRBV12-3 or TRBV12-4 to TRBJ1-2; D remains ambiguous. The germline V and J ends were trimmed by 4 bases and 5 bases, with 14 bases remaining between them. This CDR3 is 14 amino acids long. The CDR3 DNA sequence: TGTGCCAGCAGTTCCGCCGGCAGGTCATATGGCTACACCTTC. Residues: CASSSAGRSYGYTF.

This clonotype was counted only a few times. The rearrangement uses TRBV3-1 and TRBJ2-4; D uncertain. Germline assignment: CDR1 LGHDT and CDR2 YNNKEL (reference sequence). The CDR3 covers 13 residues. Between the trimmed V and J ends, which lost 1 base and 5 bases, there was a span of 6 bases. CDR3 nucleotide sequence: TGTGCCAGCAGCCAAGGCCGAGAAAACATTCAGTACTTC. Protein product: CASSQGRENIQYF.

This clonotype was seen more than once but under ten times. This chain connects TRBV24-1 to TRBJ1-2; perhaps TRBD1 as D (6 bases). From germline, CDR1 is KGHDR and CDR2 SFDVKD. V was clipped by 10 bases and J by 5 bases, with 19 bases between them. The CDR3 totals 14 residues. CDR3 protein: CATRPGHGTYGYTF. The CDR3 DNA follows: TGTGCCACGAGGCCGGGACACGGGACGTATGGCTACACCTTC.

The gene calls are TRBV25-1 and TRBJ2-5; the D is unclear. Per germline, CDR1 MGHDK and CDR2 SYGVNS. Trimming removed 2 bases at V and 10 bases at J, with 11 bases between. This CDR3 contains 12 residues. The CDR3 DNA reads TGTGCCAGCAGTGAAAGGAGCCGCGACCAGTACTTC. Translating it yields CASSERSRDQYF. Filled out from reference TRBV25-1 and TRBJ2-5, the complete variable domain reads EADIYQTPRYLVIGTGKKITLECSQTMGHDKMYWYQQDPGMELHLIHYSYGVNSTEKGDLSSESTVSRIRTEHFPLTLESARPSHTSQYLCASSERSRDQYFGPGTRLLVL.

J is TRBJ2-7 and V is TRBV7-2, with TRBD1 as a possible D gene (5 bases). V shed 0 bases and J shed 6 bases, with 12 bases lying between them. The germline gives CDR1 SGHTA, CDR2 FQGNSA. The CDR3 spans 14 residues. The CDR3 region has the DNA TGTGCCAGCAGCTTAGCGGCAGGGAACCCCGAGCAGTACTTC. Translated: CASSLAAGNPEQYF.

The chain is built from TRBV7-8 and TRBJ2-5, with D possibly matching TRBD2 (6 bases). The germline V gene has CDR1 SGHVS and CDR2 FQNEAQ. V was cut by 5 bases and J by 7 bases, with 14 bases left in between. The CDR3 totals 13 residues. CDR3 residues: CASSLDNGGTQYF. The CDR3 nucleotides are TGTGCCAGCAGCCTAGACAACGGGGGGACCCAGTACTTC. Filled out from reference TRBV7-8 and TRBJ2-5, the complete variable domain reads GAGVSQSPRYKVAKRGQDVALRCDPISGHVSLFWYQQALGQGPEFLTYFQNEAQLDKSGLPSDRFFAERPEGSVSTLKIQRTQQEDSAVYLCASSLDNGGTQYFGPGTRLLVL.

This clonotype showed up many times. The rearrangement uses TRBV15 and TRBJ2-2; possibly TRBD1 for D (5 bases). CDR1 and CDR2 (germline): LNHNV, YYDKDF (reference sequence). CDR3 length: 14 amino acids. Trimming took 4 bases from V and 5 from J, leaving 11 bases between them. The CDR3 DNA follows: TGTGCCACCAGCAAAGATGGGGCTACCGGGGAGCTGTTTTTT. It is translated as CATSKDGATGELFF.

This clonotype has a handful of counts. The J gene is TRBJ2-4, the V gene TRBV7-2; possible D gene TRBD1, 6 bases. The CDR3 sequence is 14 residues long. The germline CDR1 and CDR2 sequences are SGHTA and FQGNSA. V was clipped by 2 bases and J by 11 bases, with 16 bases between them. As DNA, the CDR3 is TGTGCCAGCAGCTTAAATACAGGGCCTCAAGTTCAGTACTTC. Its protein product is CASSLNTGPQVQYF.

Ten or more counts support this clonotype. This chain connects TRBV12-3 or TRBV12-4 to TRBJ2-7, with 7 positions matching TRBD1. This CDR3 has 14 residues. V dropped 6 bases and J dropped 4; count of bases not matched to a gene: 9. The CDR3, as DNA: TGTGCCAGCAGCCCCGGGACAGCACAATACGAGCAGTACTTC. Protein sequence: CASSPGTAQYEQYF.

The rearrangement uses TRBV5-4 and TRBJ2-1; D possibly corresponds to TRBD1 (6 bases). CDR3 length equals 11 residues. Germline CDR1 and CDR2: SGHNT and YYREEE (reference sequence). V was clipped by 5 bases and J by 9 bases, with 9 bases between them. CDR3 in DNA: TGTGCCAGCAGATCGACAGGTGAGCAGTTCTTC. Translation gives CASRSTGEQFF.

V usage is TRBV12-2 and J usage is TRBJ2-7. TRBV12-2 is recorded as a pseudogene. This CDR3 comprises 15 residues. The CDR3 nucleotides are TGTGCAAGTCGCTTTCAAACAGGGGGCGCCTACGAGCAGTACTTC. This encodes CASRFQTGGAYEQYF.

The rearrangement uses TRBV11-3 and TRBJ2-1; D might be TRBD1 or TRBD2, each matching 5 bases. CDR3 length: 14 residues. V lost 8 bases, J lost 8 bases, and 19 bases lay in between. Germline lookup yields CDR1 SGHNT and CDR2 YENEEA. In DNA, the CDR3 is TGTGCCAGCGGGACGCCCGGGGAGTCTTATGAGCAGTTCTTC. This encodes CASGTPGESYEQFF. Filled out from reference TRBV11-3 and TRBJ2-1, the complete variable domain reads EAGVVQSPRYKIIEKKQPVAFWCNPISGHNTLYWYLQNLGQGPELLIRYENEEAVDDSQLPKDRFSAERLKGVDSTLKIQPAELGDSAVYLCASGTPGESYEQFFGPGTRLTVL.

The V call is TRBV7-8, the J call TRBJ1-5; a weak D match, TRBD1 (5 bases). The length of the CDR3 is 17 residues. Germline V gives CDR1 SGHVS, CDR2 FQNEAQ. The V end was cut by 0 bases, the J end by 3 bases, with 15 bases between. CDR3 residues: CASSLASWAQANQPQHF. The DNA of the CDR3 is TGTGCCAGCAGCTTAGCTTCTTGGGCACAGGCCAATCAGCCCCAGCATTTT.

The rearrangement uses TRBV24-1 and TRBJ2-3; D possibly corresponds to TRBD2 (6 bases). Germline lookup yields CDR1 KGHDR and CDR2 SFDVKD. This CDR3 has 14 amino acids. V lost 11 bases to trimming and J lost 0 bases, with 14 bases between them. CDR3 sequence: CAIGISGSTDTQYF. In nucleotides, the CDR3 is TGTGCCATCGGGATTAGCGGCAGCACAGATACGCAGTATTTT.